Below, 30 T cell receptor beta chains from the same sample are listed, as sequenced in a study of T cells in localized non-small cell lung cancer. The protocol was immunoSEQ multiplex PCR, while the TCRdb copy is restricted to in-frame clones and leaves out a portion. Of approximately 2,800 clones listed, 15% to 20% are singletons. The sequencing used lung tumor tissue, collected before any cancer treatment. The source is a male donor at least 60 years old with stage II squamous cell lung carcinoma.

This clone showed up just a few times. This sequence joins TRBV30 and TRBJ1-1; weak D call: TRBD1 (6 bases). The CDR3 runs 14 residues. V gave up 3 bases and J gave up 0 bases, with 11 bases separating them. CDR1 and CDR2 (germline): GTSNPN, SVGIG (reference sequence). CDR3 amino acids: CAWSRTVMNTEAFF. For the CDR3, the DNA is TGTGCCTGGAGCCGGACAGTCATGAACACTGAAGCTTTCTTT.

The V and J genes are TRBV28 and TRBJ1-3; TRBD1 is a possible D gene (5 bases). Germline lookup yields CDR1 MDHEN and CDR2 SYDVKM. The germline V and J ends were trimmed by 4 bases and 2 bases, with 15 bases remaining between them. The length of the CDR3 is 16 residues. In nucleotides, the CDR3 is TGTGCCAGCAGTTCGACGGGGCCCGGGGCTGGAAACACCATATATTTT. Translating gives CASSSTGPGAGNTIYF.

This clone has more than one count but fewer than ten. The chain combines TRBV11-3 with TRBJ1-4; D is perhaps TRBD1 (5 bases). Germline CDR1 reads SGHNT; CDR2 reads YENEEA. The CDR3 is made up of 15 amino acids. Trimming took 3 bases from V and 5 from J, leaving 13 bases between them. The CDR3 DNA reads TGTGCCAGCAGCTTTCGGCCGTCAGGGAATGAAAAACTGTTTTTT. This codes for CASSFRPSGNEKLFF. The whole variable domain, remainder taken from reference TRBV11-3 and TRBJ1-4, is EAGVVQSPRYKIIEKKQPVAFWCNPISGHNTLYWYLQNLGQGPELLIRYENEEAVDDSQLPKDRFSAERLKGVDSTLKIQPAELGDSAVYLCASSFRPSGNEKLFFGSGTQLSVL.

The chain recombines TRBV28 with TRBJ2-3; maybe TRBD2 (5 bases). This CDR3 region has 17 residues. Germline V CDR1 and CDR2: MDHEN, SYDVKM. The V and J ends lost 2 bases and 0 bases respectively, with 15 bases between them. The CDR3: CASSLRGMEISTDTQYF. The CDR3 DNA reads TGTGCCAGCAGTTTACGGGGAATGGAGATTAGCACAGATACGCAGTATTTT.

V and J are TRBV6-8 and TRBJ2-5; weak D call: TRBD1 (6 bases). This CDR3 contains 14 residues. The germline CDR1 and CDR2 sequences are MNHGY and SAAAGT. The ends were cut back, 6 bases at V and 4 bases at J, with 15 bases in the middle. CDR3 nucleotides: TGTGCCAGCAGGATGGGGGCCCGGGTAGAGACCCAGTACTTC. Translation: CASRMGARVETQYF.

Only a few counts were recorded for this clone. The V and J genes are TRBV14 and TRBJ2-7; 7 bases are a match to TRBD1. CDR3 length: 16 residues. Trimming cost V 3 bases and J 4 bases; bases outside gene matches: 12. CDR1 is SGHDN and CDR2 is FVKESK in the germline V gene. CDR3 in amino acids: CASSHTPPGTVYEQYF. The CDR3 bases are TGTGCCAGCAGCCACACCCCGCCCGGGACAGTGTACGAGCAGTACTTC.

This sequence joins TRBV28 and TRBJ2-7, with D maybe TRBD2 (6 bases). Trimming removed 4 bases from V and 1 base from J, with 14 bases in between. This CDR3 has 15 residues. The germline V gene encodes CDR1 MDHEN and CDR2 SYDVKM. The CDR3 bases are TGTGCCAGCAGTTGGGGACTGGGTCAGTCCTACGAGCAGTACTTC. Translation: CASSWGLGQSYEQYF.

The chain couples TRBV7-2 to TRBJ2-7; 9 bases are shared with TRBD1. The CDR3 is 13 amino acids. J was trimmed by 9 bases and V by 3 bases; bases with no gene match: 6. Per germline, CDR1 SGHTA and CDR2 FQGNSA. The CDR3 sequence is CASSFPGGQGQYF. CDR3 bases: TGTGCCAGCAGCTTCCCCGGGGGACAGGGGCAGTACTTC.

This clone appeared a few times. The chain links TRBV18 to TRBJ1-6; D gene ambiguous. CDR3 size: 13 residues. Germline-derived CDR1 and CDR2 are KGHSH and LQKENI. The V end lost 5 bases, the J end lost 8 bases, and 10 bases lay between the germline ends. CDR3 coding DNA: TGTGCCAGCTCAACCCACCCAGATTCACCCCTCCACTTT. Its protein is CASSTHPDSPLHF. The full variable domain, rest sourced from reference TRBV18 and TRBJ1-6, is NAGVMQNPRHLVRRRGQEARLRCSPMKGHSHVYWYRQLPEEGLKFMVYLQKENIIDESGMPKERFSAEFPKEGPSILRIQQVVRGDSAAYFCASSTHPDSPLHFGNGTRLTVT.

The chain employs TRBV28 and TRBJ2-5; 10 nucleotides line up with TRBD2. CDR1 is MDHEN and CDR2 is SYDVKM in the germline V gene. The CDR3 has 15 amino acids. The trim removed 5 bases at V and 5 bases at J, leaving 8 bases unmatched. CDR3 sequence: CASSILAGAGETQYF. The DNA of the CDR3 is TGTGCCAGCAGTATCCTAGCGGGGGCGGGGGAGACCCAGTACTTC.

This chain joins TRBV18 and TRBJ2-1; 9 bases match TRBD1. This CDR3 comprises 18 residues. Looked up from germline, CDR1 is KGHSH and CDR2 is LQKENI. The trim removed 2 bases at V and 8 bases at J, leaving 16 bases unmatched. The CDR3 loop is CASSPRKDPGQGVYEQFF. DNA for the CDR3: TGTGCCAGCTCACCAAGGAAGGACCCGGGACAGGGTGTTTATGAGCAGTTCTTC. Using reference TRBV18 and TRBJ2-1 for the parts outside the CDR3, the full variable domain is NAGVMQNPRHLVRRRGQEARLRCSPMKGHSHVYWYRQLPEEGLKFMVYLQKENIIDESGMPKERFSAEFPKEGPSILRIQQVVRGDSAAYFCASSPRKDPGQGVYEQFFGPGTRLTVL.

V usage is TRBV25-1 and J usage is TRBJ1-1, with D hard to call. Germline loops: CDR1 MGHDK, CDR2 SYGVNS. This CDR3 is built from 12 residues. The germline V and J ends were trimmed by 5 bases and 0 bases, with 4 bases remaining between them. CDR3 amino acids: CASSLLNTEAFF. The CDR3 DNA reads TGTGCCAGCAGTCTCCTGAACACTGAAGCTTTCTTT.

This clone was seen a few times. The CDR3 DNA follows: TGTGCCAGTACCCCGGGGACAGGAACTAACTATGGCTACACCTTC. This codes for CASTPGTGTNYGYTF. The chain carries TRBV19 and TRBJ1-2; 8 bases fit TRBD1. CDR3 length: 15 amino acids. Germline CDR1 LNHDA, CDR2 SQIVND (reference sequence). Trimming at V came to 7 bases and at J to 0 bases, leaving 7 bases not matched to a gene.

The chain carries TRBV11-3 and TRBJ1-1, with D perhaps TRBD1 (5 bases). The CDR3 is made up of 15 amino acids. Deletions cut 3 bases from V and 4 bases from J, with 15 bases between. The germline V gene encodes CDR1 SGHNT and CDR2 YENEEA. The CDR3 sequence: CASSFGWIGGTEAFF. DNA of the CDR3: TGTGCCAGCAGCTTTGGTTGGATTGGGGGCACTGAAGCTTTCTTT. The full variable domain, in which reference TRBV11-3 and TRBJ1-1 provide the parts outside the CDR3, is EAGVVQSPRYKIIEKKQPVAFWCNPISGHNTLYWYLQNLGQGPELLIRYENEEAVDDSQLPKDRFSAERLKGVDSTLKIQPAELGDSAVYLCASSFGWIGGTEAFFGQGTRLTVV.

In nucleotides, the CDR3 is TGTGCCAGCAGTTTGTCGACTAGCGGGGTCACAGATACGCAGTATTTT. Amino acids: CASSLSTSGVTDTQYF. This sequence joins TRBV28 and TRBJ2-3; 11 bases line up with TRBD2. The CDR3 is 16 amino acids. CDR1 MDHEN and CDR2 SYDVKM come from the germline V gene. J lost 2 bases, V lost 3 bases, and 4 bases had no gene match.

This clone has ten or more counts. This chain connects TRBV13 to TRBJ2-3; 8 bases map to TRBD2. This CDR3 has 16 residues. The germline V gene encodes CDR1 PRHDT and CDR2 FYEKMQ (reference sequence). Trimming at V came to 0 bases and at J to 3 bases, leaving 5 bases not matched to a gene. As DNA, the CDR3 is TGTGCCAGCAGCTTAGGCGGCGGGGGGCCTACAGATACGCAGTATTTT. It is translated as CASSLGGGGPTDTQYF. Supplemented by reference TRBV13 and TRBJ2-3, the full variable domain reads AAGVIQSPRHLIKEKRETATLKCYPIPRHDTVYWYQQGPGQDPQFLISFYEKMQSDKGSIPDRFSAQQFSDYHSELNMSSLELGDSALYFCASSLGGGGPTDTQYFGPGTRLTVL.

This clone is a singleton in its sample. The J gene is TRBJ1-4, the V gene TRBV19, with a possible D match to TRBD1 (6 bases). The CDR3 extends over 16 amino acids. Germline values: CDR1 LNHDA, CDR2 SQIVND (reference sequence). Trimming removed 7 bases at V and 4 bases at J, with 19 bases between. CDR3 DNA: TGTGCCAGTATGGGGGTTCAAGGACAGAATAATGAAAAACTGTTTTTT. Translated, it gives CASMGVQGQNNEKLFF.

The chain uses TRBV29-1 and TRBJ2-7; 8 bases fit TRBD1. Per germline, CDR1 SQVTM and CDR2 ANQGSEA. The J segment lost 3 bases and the V segment lost 5 bases, leaving 9 bases of the junction unmatched. The CDR3 has 14 residues. The CDR3 loop is CSVKPGTGGYEQYF. Written as DNA, the CDR3 is TGCAGCGTTAAACCCGGGACAGGAGGCTACGAGCAGTACTTC.

The chain has TRBV6-8 and TRBJ1-3, with 9 bases aligning to TRBD1. With 5 bases clipped from V and 6 bases from J, the junction kept 8 bases outside the gene matches. Germline V gene data show CDR1 as MNHGY and CDR2 as SAAAGT. This CDR3 is 15 amino acids long. The CDR3 loop is CASSVSGQGLNTIYF. The CDR3 DNA follows: TGTGCCAGCAGTGTCTCGGGACAGGGATTAAACACCATATATTTT.

The chain recombines TRBV28 with TRBJ1-2; D is uncertain. V was cut by 1 base and J by 4 bases, with 10 bases left in between. The germline V gene has CDR1 MDHEN and CDR2 SYDVKM. This CDR3 is 14 amino acids long. The CDR3 is CASSLSGGIYGYTF. Here the CDR3 DNA reads TGTGCCAGCAGTTTATCCGGTGGGATCTATGGCTACACCTTC.

This clone has more than one count but fewer than ten. The chain has TRBV6-8 and TRBJ2-2, with 7 nucleotides matching TRBD2. The CDR3 spans 16 residues. V was pared by 8 bases and J by 0 bases, with 9 bases of the junction left unmatched. Germline V gene sequence: CDR1 MNHGY, CDR2 SAAAGT. CDR3 nucleotides: TGTGCCAGCTCTCGATCAGCGGGAACGAACACCGGGGAGCTGTTTTTT. Encoded protein: CASSRSAGTNTGELFF.

A few counts support this clone. The CDR3 sequence: CASSRGQGTDTQYF. The CDR3 DNA is TGTGCCAGCAGTCGGGGACAGGGAACAGATACGCAGTATTTT. The chain employs TRBV28 and TRBJ2-3; 9 positions agree with TRBD1. This CDR3 is built from 14 residues. The V gene end was trimmed by 5 bases and the J gene end by 3 bases; junction bases not matched to a gene: 3. CDR1 and CDR2 (germline): MDHEN, SYDVKM.

The chain has TRBV23-1 and TRBJ2-7, with 9 bases identical to TRBD1. TRBV23-1 is filed as an ORF, its function uncertain. Trimming at V came to 6 bases and at J to 2 bases, leaving 8 bases not matched to a gene. The CDR3 contains 15 residues. Here the CDR3 DNA reads TGCGCCAGCAGGCGACAGGGGGAGGTCCCCTACGAGCAGTACTTC. Translation: CASRRQGEVPYEQYF.

In this sample, this clone is medium-sized. The rearrangement links TRBV6-8 to TRBJ2-7; D is unresolved. V gave up 8 bases and J gave up 1 base, with 12 bases separating them. The CDR3 is 13 residues long. The germline gives CDR1 MNHGY, CDR2 SAAAGT. CDR3 bases: TGTGCCAGCCTAAAACTGGGTTCCTACGAGCAGTACTTC. It specifies CASLKLGSYEQYF.

The rearrangement joins TRBV11-3 to TRBJ1-6, with D perhaps TRBD1 (6 bases). Germline V gene sequence: CDR1 SGHNT, CDR2 YENEEA. The length of the CDR3 is 15 residues. Trimming took off 3 bases at V and 7 bases at J, with 13 bases between the two ends. The CDR3 DNA reads as TGTGCCAGCAGCTTGTTGGGGGGCGTAAATTCACCCCTCCACTTT. It translates to CASSLLGGVNSPLHF.

This clone has only a few counts. This chain connects TRBV6-8 to TRBJ1-2, with D uncertain. Germline lookup yields CDR1 MNHGY and CDR2 SAAAGT. The CDR3 loop spans 15 amino acids. V was pared by 3 bases and J by 0 bases, with 11 bases between. The CDR3 sequence is CASSYRGPANYGYTF. CDR3 nucleotides: TGTGCCAGCAGTTATCGTGGCCCCGCTAACTATGGCTACACCTTC.

J is TRBJ1-1 and V is TRBV30; D possibly corresponds to TRBD1 (5 bases). CDR1 is GTSNPN, CDR2 SVGIG, per germline (reference sequence). CDR3 length equals 15 residues. V was clipped by 0 bases and J by 4 bases, with 15 bases between them. The CDR3 protein is CAWSVPEGRATEAFF. The CDR3 DNA follows: TGTGCCTGGAGTGTACCTGAGGGGAGGGCCACTGAAGCTTTCTTT.

In this sample, this clone turned up a few times. The rearrangement links TRBV5-3 to TRBJ2-7, with 9 bases fitting TRBD2. TRBV5-3 carries the ORF label, with uncertain function. The CDR3 spans 17 residues. The V and J ends lost 0 bases and 2 bases, in that order; junction bases with no gene match: 9. The CDR3 DNA is TGTGCCAGAAGCTTGGGAGGCGGGAGGGCATCACCCTACGAGCAGTACTTC. It codes for CARSLGGGRASPYEQYF.

The chain employs TRBV18 and TRBJ1-2; D is possibly TRBD1 (6 bases). CDR3 size: 14 residues. V lost 3 bases and J lost 3, with 11 bases in between. CDR1 KGHSH and CDR2 LQKENI come from the germline V gene. DNA of the CDR3: TGTGCCAGCTCACCGACAGGCCAAGACTATGGCTACACCTTC. It specifies CASSPTGQDYGYTF. Combining the CDR3 with reference TRBV18 and TRBJ1-2 gives the whole variable domain NAGVMQNPRHLVRRRGQEARLRCSPMKGHSHVYWYRQLPEEGLKFMVYLQKENIIDESGMPKERFSAEFPKEGPSILRIQQVVRGDSAAYFCASSPTGQDYGYTFGSGTRLTVV.

This clone was detected a few times. One end of the junction fails to match germline, which may point to a read error. V and J are TRBV6-8 and TRBJ1-2; TRBD1 is a possible D gene (5 bases). The germline V gene encodes CDR1 MNHGY and CDR2 SAAAGT. The CDR3 runs 13 residues. The CDR3 spells CAISGGGGYGYTF. CDR3 DNA sequence: TGTGCCATCAGTGGGGGAGGAGGCTATGGCTACACCTTC.